A selection of T cell receptor beta chains follows, all from one sample in a study of blood T cell repertoires in COVID-19. Clones were sequenced by immunoSEQ multiplex PCR, and TCRdb holds only the in-frame ones, with some missing. The sample holds around 100,000 clones, just over 90% seen once. Material for sequencing was peripheral blood. The receptors were gathered from a man aged 50 to 59 with active COVID-19. The CDR3 runs from the conserved cysteine through the conserved F or W. D genes are given only for firm matches. Expanded clones get a size class; other rows say once, few or many, or leave the size out.

abundance: .; d_gene: .; v_gene: TRBV5-6; len: 14; j_gene: TRBJ1-4; CDR3nt: TGTGCCAGCAGCTTGTACCAGGGGAATGAAAAACTGTTTTTT; CDR3aa: CASSLYQGNEKLFF
abundance: .; d_gene: TRBD1; v_gene: TRBV7-9; len: 15; j_gene: TRBJ1-4; CDR3nt: TGTGCCAGCAGCGGACAGACAGGGTTTAATGAAAAACTGTTTTTT; CDR3aa: CASSGQTGFNEKLFF
abundance: .; d_gene: TRBD1; v_gene: TRBV5-1; len: 18; j_gene: TRBJ2-5; CDR3nt: TGCGCCAGCAGCTCGGGGAAAGTACAGGGGGCATCGCGAGAGACCCAGTACTTC; CDR3aa: CASSSGKVQGASRETQYF
abundance: .; d_gene: TRBD1; v_gene: TRBV5-6; len: 15; j_gene: TRBJ1-1; CDR3nt: TGTGCCAGCAGCCTACAGGGGGCGGGGGACACTGAAGCTTTCTTT; CDR3aa: CASSLQGAGDTEAFF
abundance: .; d_gene: TRBD1; v_gene: TRBV3-1/TRBV3-2; len: 13; j_gene: TRBJ1-1; CDR3nt: TGTGCCAGCAGCCCGGGGACAGGGGTTGAAGCTTTCTTT; CDR3aa: CASSPGTGVEAFF
abundance: .; d_gene: .; v_gene: TRBV30; len: 17; j_gene: TRBJ2-4; CDR3nt: TGTGCCTGGACCCCCCTGAGAGGGCGGTTAGCCAAAAACATTCAGTACTTC; CDR3aa: CAWTPLRGRLAKNIQYF
abundance: .; d_gene: .; v_gene: TRBV27; len: 14; j_gene: TRBJ1-2; CDR3nt: TGTGCCAGCAGAAACCCAGGAGGCAGCTATGGCTACACCTTC; CDR3aa: CASRNPGGSYGYTF
abundance: once; d_gene: .; v_gene: TRBV5-8; len: 13; j_gene: TRBJ1-1; CDR3nt: TGTGCCAGCAGCTTGGCCATGTACACTGAAGCTTTCTTT; CDR3aa: CASSLAMYTEAFF
abundance: .; d_gene: TRBD1; v_gene: TRBV7-8; len: 14; j_gene: TRBJ1-4; CDR3nt: TGTGCCAGCAGCTTAGGAGGGGGCGACGAAAAACTGTTTTTT; CDR3aa: CASSLGGGDEKLFF
abundance: .; d_gene: TRBD1; v_gene: TRBV19; len: 15; j_gene: TRBJ1-2; CDR3nt: TGTGCCAGTATAACGACAGGGGGCAGTAACTATGGCTACACCTTC; CDR3aa: CASITTGGSNYGYTF
abundance: .; d_gene: TRBD2; v_gene: TRBV24-1; len: 14; j_gene: TRBJ2-1; CDR3nt: TGTGCCACCAGCACTAGCGGGGGGGCCTCTGAGCAGTTCTTC; CDR3aa: CATSTSGGASEQFF
abundance: .; d_gene: TRBD1; v_gene: TRBV10-2; len: 12; j_gene: TRBJ2-3; CDR3nt: TGCGCCAGCGGACAGGGTTCAGATACGCAGTATTTT; CDR3aa: CASGQGSDTQYF
abundance: .; d_gene: TRBD1; v_gene: TRBV7-9; len: 14; j_gene: TRBJ1-6; CDR3nt: TGTGCCAGCAGCCAACAGGGGGACCCAACCCCCCTCCACTTT; CDR3aa: CASSQQGDPTPLHF
abundance: few; d_gene: .; v_gene: TRBV5-1; len: 16; j_gene: TRBJ2-1; CDR3nt: TGCGCCAGCAGATTTAGGAGCGGGCCCTCCTACAATGAGCAGTTCTTC; CDR3aa: CASRFRSGPSYNEQFF
abundance: .; d_gene: .; v_gene: TRBV12-3/TRBV12-4; len: 13; j_gene: TRBJ2-3; CDR3nt: TGTGCCAGCAGAACTCCGGGACTCGGAACGCAGTATTTT; CDR3aa: CASRTPGLGTQYF
abundance: .; d_gene: TRBD1; v_gene: TRBV29-1; len: 16; j_gene: TRBJ2-5; CDR3nt: TGCAGCGCCCAGGGGACAGGGGGATTTAACTTGGAGACCCAGTACTTC; CDR3aa: CSAQGTGGFNLETQYF
abundance: .; d_gene: .; v_gene: TRBV5-1; len: 15; j_gene: TRBJ2-5; CDR3nt: TGCGCCAGCAGCTACGGACAGCCATCCCAAGAGACCCAGTACTTC; CDR3aa: CASSYGQPSQETQYF
abundance: .; d_gene: .; v_gene: TRBV3-1/TRBV3-2; len: 13; j_gene: TRBJ2-7; CDR3nt: TGTGCCAGCAGCCAAGGACAGGTGAGACGGCAGTACTTC; CDR3aa: CASSQGQVRRQYF
abundance: .; d_gene: .; v_gene: TRBV24-1; len: 15; j_gene: TRBJ2-3; CDR3nt: TGTGCCACCAGTGGTTATTCGGGAGTTTCAGATACGCAGTATTTT; CDR3aa: CATSGYSGVSDTQYF
abundance: .; d_gene: TRBD2; v_gene: TRBV27; len: 15; j_gene: TRBJ2-1; CDR3nt: TGTGCCAGCAGAGCCCTTGGGACTAGCGCTCTGTGGGAGTTCTTC; CDR3aa: CASRALGTSALWEFF
abundance: once; d_gene: TRBD1; v_gene: TRBV5-1; len: 16; j_gene: TRBJ1-4; CDR3nt: TGCGCCAGCAGCTTGGGTCTTGGGACAGACACTGAAAAACTGTTTTTT; CDR3aa: CASSLGLGTDTEKLFF
abundance: .; d_gene: TRBD1; v_gene: TRBV7-2; len: 15; j_gene: TRBJ2-1; CDR3nt: TGTGCCAGCAGCTTAGCCCTGACAGGGGGCAATGAGCAGTTCTTC; CDR3aa: CASSLALTGGNEQFF
abundance: .; d_gene: TRBD1; v_gene: TRBV18; len: 15; j_gene: TRBJ2-2; CDR3nt: TGTGCCAGCTCACCCGGGACAGTGAACACCGGGGAGCTGTTTTTT; CDR3aa: CASSPGTVNTGELFF
abundance: .; d_gene: .; v_gene: TRBV14; len: 15; j_gene: TRBJ2-1; CDR3nt: TGTGCCAGCAGCCAAGAAGGGAGCTCCTACAATGAGCAGTTCTTC; CDR3aa: CASSQEGSSYNEQFF
abundance: .; d_gene: .; v_gene: TRBV4-2; len: 14; j_gene: TRBJ1-1; CDR3nt: TGTGCCAGCAGCCAAGACAGGGGAGACACTGAAGCTTTCTTT; CDR3aa: CASSQDRGDTEAFF
abundance: .; d_gene: .; v_gene: TRBV2; len: 15; j_gene: TRBJ1-2; CDR3nt: TGTGCCAGCAGTGCCCGCGGCAGGGTCGATTATGGCTACACCTTC; CDR3aa: CASSARGRVDYGYTF
abundance: .; d_gene: .; v_gene: TRBV19; len: 18; j_gene: TRBJ1-3; CDR3nt: TGTGCCAGTAGTTCCATCACCGCGGGAAGGACACCAGCGAACACCATATATTTT; CDR3aa: CASSSITAGRTPANTIYF
abundance: once; d_gene: .; v_gene: TRBV29-1; len: 12; j_gene: TRBJ2-7; CDR3nt: TGCAGCGTTGGACAGACCACCTACGAGCAGTACTTC; CDR3aa: CSVGQTTYEQYF
abundance: .; d_gene: TRBD1; v_gene: TRBV29-1; len: 12; j_gene: TRBJ1-1; CDR3nt: TGCAGCGTTGATACAGGGGGCTCGGTCTCTTTCTTT; CDR3aa: CSVDTGGSVSFF
abundance: .; d_gene: .; v_gene: TRBV6-1; len: 14; j_gene: TRBJ1-1; CDR3nt: TGTGCCAGCAGTGAATACGGGCAGGCCAGGGGAGCTTTCTTT; CDR3aa: CASSEYGQARGAFF
abundance: .; d_gene: .; v_gene: TRBV30; len: 14; j_gene: TRBJ2-5; CDR3nt: TGTGCCTGGAGTCCTATAGTTGTACAAGAGACCCAGTACTTC; CDR3aa: CAWSPIVVQETQYF
abundance: .; d_gene: TRBD1; v_gene: TRBV10-3; len: 13; j_gene: TRBJ1-1; CDR3nt: TGTGCCATCAGGGGGACAGCCAACACTGAAGCTTTCTTT; CDR3aa: CAIRGTANTEAFF
abundance: .; d_gene: .; v_gene: TRBV4-1; len: 19; j_gene: TRBJ2-7; CDR3nt: TGCGCCAGCAGCCAAGATTCGAGTCAGGCCCGCCGTTCCAGTTACGAGCAGTACTTC; CDR3aa: CASSQDSSQARRSSYEQYF
abundance: few; d_gene: .; v_gene: TRBV21-1; len: 20; j_gene: TRBJ2-4; CDR3nt: TGTGCCAGCAGCAAAGACCCCGGGACAGGGTTCTTGTTGACCAAACGGATTCAGTACTTC; CDR3aa: CASSKDPGTGFLLTKRIQYF
abundance: .; d_gene: .; v_gene: TRBV6-2/TRBV6-3; len: 14; j_gene: TRBJ2-5; CDR3nt: TGTGCCAGCAGTCCATGGACAGACCAAGAGACCCAGTACTTC; CDR3aa: CASSPWTDQETQYF
abundance: .; d_gene: TRBD1; v_gene: TRBV3-1/TRBV3-2; len: 15; j_gene: TRBJ1-2; CDR3nt: TGTGCCAGCAGCCAAGATGGACAGGCTAACTATGGCTACACCTTC; CDR3aa: CASSQDGQANYGYTF
abundance: .; d_gene: .; v_gene: TRBV19; len: 16; j_gene: TRBJ2-6; CDR3nt: TGTGCCAGTAGTATACTTGCAGTCTCTGGGGCCAACGTCCTGACTTTC; CDR3aa: CASSILAVSGANVLTF
abundance: .; d_gene: .; v_gene: TRBV6-2/TRBV6-3; len: 14; j_gene: TRBJ2-7; CDR3nt: TGTGCCAGCAGTTACTTAGGACAGTACTACGAGCAGTACTTC; CDR3aa: CASSYLGQYYEQYF
abundance: .; d_gene: TRBD2; v_gene: TRBV2; len: 15; j_gene: TRBJ2-7; CDR3nt: TGTGCCAGCACCAAAAAAATAGCGGGGATGAGGGAGCAGTACTTC; CDR3aa: CASTKKIAGMREQYF
abundance: .; d_gene: .; v_gene: TRBV30; len: 14; j_gene: TRBJ1-5; CDR3nt: TGTGCCTGGAGTCGGGGGACTGGGAATCAGCCCCAGCATTTT; CDR3aa: CAWSRGTGNQPQHF
abundance: once; d_gene: TRBD1; v_gene: TRBV18; len: 15; j_gene: TRBJ2-3; CDR3nt: TGTGCCAGCTCACTAAAACAGGGGGCGACAGATACGCAGTATTTT; CDR3aa: CASSLKQGATDTQYF
abundance: .; d_gene: TRBD1; v_gene: TRBV15; len: 14; j_gene: TRBJ1-1; CDR3nt: TGTGCCACCAGCACAGGACAGGGGGGCACTGAAGCTTTCTTT; CDR3aa: CATSTGQGGTEAFF
abundance: .; d_gene: TRBD2; v_gene: TRBV6-1; len: 15; j_gene: TRBJ2-4; CDR3nt: TGTGCCAGCAGTGAAGCAGGCCCCAGGGAGGGCATTCAGTACTTC; CDR3aa: CASSEAGPREGIQYF